These 31 T cell receptor beta chains share one sample of origin, sequenced in a study of cytomegalovirus exposure and HLA in healthy donors. Primers included in the PCR were 60 Vbeta and 13 Jbeta primers. Only in-frame clones appear in the TCRdb table, and some are missing; sequencing was by immunoSEQ multiplex PCR. The table records about 200,000 clones, 82% of them present only once. Sequencing input: PBMCs. These receptors originate from a boy aged 2 to 9 in good health and CMV-seronegative.

This chain uses TRBV7-6 with TRBJ2-5; 10 positions agree with TRBD2. Per the germline V gene, CDR1 is SGHVS and CDR2 is FNYEAQ. J was trimmed by 1 base and V by 2 bases; bases with no gene match: 4. CDR3 length: 16 amino acids. This CDR3 is CASSLPAGGPQETQYF. The CDR3, as DNA: TGTGCCAGCAGCTTACCAGCGGGGGGGCCCCAAGAGACCCAGTACTTC.

Worth noting for this clone: Other DNA variants within this sample encode the same CDR3. The chain joins TRBV7-2 to TRBJ2-7, with a possible D match to TRBD2 (5 bases). V dropped 0 bases and J dropped 0 bases, with 9 bases sitting between them. Germline V gives CDR1 SGHTA, CDR2 FQGNSA. CDR3 length: 15 amino acids. CDR3: CASSLASGGSYEQYF. The CDR3 region has the DNA TGTGCCAGCAGCTTAGCCAGCGGCGGCTCCTACGAGCAGTACTTC.

The rearrangement uses TRBV6-5 and TRBJ2-3; D remains unclear. Germline-derived CDR1 and CDR2 are MNHEY and SVGAGI. The CDR3 is made up of 14 amino acids. V was cut by 2 bases and J by 2 bases, with 8 bases left in between. CDR3 in amino acids: CASSYSLVTDTQYF. The CDR3 DNA reads TGTGCCAGCAGTTACAGCCTAGTCACAGATACGCAGTATTTT.

The rearrangement uses TRBV7-8 and TRBJ1-2, with D uncertain. Germline CDR1 and CDR2: SGHVS and FQNEAQ. Trimming left V 5 bases short and J 7 bases short, with 20 bases between. This CDR3 has 15 amino acids. The CDR3 protein is CASSHTDTKLRGYTF. The CDR3, as DNA: TGTGCCAGCAGCCACACCGACACGAAGCTCCGTGGCTACACCTTC.

Only one count was recorded for this clone. CDR3 sequence: CASREGEGTSHNEQFF. The CDR3 DNA follows: TGTGCCAGCAGGGAAGGGGAAGGGACTAGCCACAATGAGCAGTTCTTC. The chain uses TRBV5-5 and TRBJ2-1, with TRBD2 matching over 9 bases. V shed 5 bases, J shed 5 bases, and the junction held 11 bases outside the gene matches. Germline V CDR1 and CDR2: SGHKS, YYEKEE (reference sequence). The CDR3 is 16 residues long. Using reference TRBV5-5 and TRBJ2-1 for the parts outside the CDR3, the full variable domain is DAGVTQSPTHLIKTRGQQVTLRCSPISGHKSVSWYQQVLGQGPQFIFQYYEKEERGRGNFPDRFSARQFPNYSSELNVNALLLGDSALYLCASREGEGTSHNEQFFGPGTRLTVL.

CDR3 protein: CASSPQGALLEQYF. The CDR3 DNA follows: TGCGCCAGCAGCCCCCAGGGGGCGCTTCTCGAGCAGTACTTC. The chain recombines TRBV5-1 with TRBJ2-7, with TRBD1 identical over 8 bases. Germline CDR1 SGHRS, CDR2 YFSETQ. This CDR3 region has 14 residues. V lost 4 bases and J lost 6; bases outside the gene matches: 9.

The rearrangement uses TRBV5-1 and TRBJ2-1, with D possibly being TRBD1 (5 bases). CDR3 size: 12 residues. Trimming took off 4 bases at V and 6 bases at J, with 8 bases between the two ends. Germline V lookup: CDR1 SGHRS, CDR2 YFSETQ. The CDR3 region is CASSAGINEQFF. Here the CDR3 DNA reads TGCGCCAGCAGCGCAGGGATCAATGAGCAGTTCTTC.

In its sample, this clone was seen a few times. The gene calls are TRBV4-1 and TRBJ1-5; possible D gene TRBD1, 5 bases. The length of the CDR3 is 17 residues. Germline V gene sequence: CDR1 MGHRA, CDR2 YSYEKL. V dropped 1 base and J dropped 0 bases, with 13 bases sitting between them. CDR3 sequence reads: CASSQGIRGSSNQPQHF. The DNA of the CDR3 is TGCGCCAGCAGCCAAGGGATACGGGGGAGTAGCAATCAGCCCCAGCATTTT.

This clone occurred once. V gene TRBV19 combines with J gene TRBJ1-1; 10 bases are a match to TRBD1. The V gene end was trimmed by 3 bases and the J gene end by 3 bases; junction bases not matched to a gene: 4. Germline CDR1 reads LNHDA; CDR2 reads SQIVND (reference sequence). The CDR3 totals 15 residues. CDR3 loop: CASSIRTGGYTEAFF. In DNA, the CDR3 is TGTGCCAGTAGTATTCGGACAGGGGGGTACACTGAAGCTTTCTTT.

DNA for the CDR3: TGTGCCAGCATGCCGGGGGGAAACACCGGGGAGCTGTTTTTT. Amino acid sequence: CASMPGGNTGELFF. The rearrangement links TRBV7-2 to TRBJ2-2; TRBD2 matches 7 bases. CDR3 length: 14 residues. V was pared by 7 bases and J by 2 bases, with 4 bases of the junction left unmatched. Per germline, CDR1 SGHTA and CDR2 FQGNSA.

The CDR3 is CASSRLAGASYEQYF. CDR3 nucleotides: TGTGCCAGCAGCAGACTAGCGGGGGCCTCCTACGAGCAGTACTTC. This rearrangement joins TRBV7-9 to TRBJ2-7; TRBD2 matches at 12 bases. V shed 5 bases, J shed 0 bases, and the junction held 2 bases outside the gene matches. Germline loops: CDR1 SEHNR, CDR2 FQNEAQ (reference sequence). This CDR3 is built from 15 residues.

The gene calls are TRBV7-3 and TRBJ2-3; 8 nucleotides match TRBD2. V shed 1 base, J shed 5 bases, and the junction held 8 bases outside the gene matches. The CDR3 has 16 residues. Germline-derived CDR1 and CDR2 are SGHTA and FQGTGA. As DNA, the CDR3 is TGTGCCAGCAGCTTAAATAGCGGGGAAGCGGGAGATACGCAGTATTTT. It specifies CASSLNSGEAGDTQYF.

This chain links TRBV27 with TRBJ1-1; D may be TRBD1 (5 bases). This CDR3 region has 11 residues. Germline loops: CDR1 MNHEY, CDR2 SMNVEV (reference sequence). Trimming removed 7 bases from V and 5 bases from J, with 8 bases in between. DNA for the CDR3: TGTGCCAGCACCCGGGGGACTGAAGCTTTCTTT. It encodes CASTRGTEAFF.

The V and J genes are TRBV9 and TRBJ2-7; D may be TRBD2 (6 bases). The CDR3 sequence is 15 residues long. V dropped 0 bases and J dropped 3 bases, with 13 bases sitting between them. Germline CDR1 is SGDLS and CDR2 is YYNGEE. The CDR3 sequence is CASSVAPGLDYEQYF. For the CDR3, the DNA is TGTGCCAGCAGCGTAGCACCGGGACTGGACTACGAGCAGTACTTC.

This clone has a handful of counts. The chain carries TRBV6-1 and TRBJ1-2; D remains ambiguous. V was cut by 3 bases and J by 8 bases, with 7 bases left in between. This CDR3 is 11 amino acids long. The germline CDR1 and CDR2 sequences are MNHNS and SASEGT. The CDR3 here is CASSEWRGYTF. CDR3 nucleotide sequence: TGTGCCAGCAGTGAGTGGCGGGGCTACACCTTC.

The chain uses TRBV28 and TRBJ2-5, with unresolved D. From germline, CDR1 is MDHEN and CDR2 SYDVKM. V was cut by 3 bases and J by 4 bases, with 3 bases left in between. CDR3 size: 11 residues. CDR3 DNA sequence: TGTGCCAGCAGTTTCTCAGAGACCCAGTACTTC. Its translation is CASSFSETQYF.

This clone was counted a few times. The chain couples TRBV6-5 to TRBJ1-6, with no clear D. CDR1 and CDR2 from the germline V gene are MNHEY and SVGAGI. Trimming stripped 2 bases from V and 9 bases from J, with 5 bases between. This CDR3 is 12 amino acids long. The CDR3 is CASSYLRSPLHF. The CDR3 nucleotides read TGTGCCAGCAGTTACCTGCGTTCACCCCTCCACTTT.

The chain couples TRBV6-5 to TRBJ1-6; no definite D call. CDR1 and CDR2 from the germline V gene are MNHEY and SVGAGI. With 5 bases removed from V and 11 bases from J, the gap between germline ends came to 16 bases. The CDR3 runs to 14 residues. The CDR3 sequence: CASSTGTARPPLHF. The CDR3, as DNA: TGTGCCAGCAGTACGGGAACCGCTCGTCCACCCCTCCACTTT.

The V call is TRBV5-1, the J call TRBJ1-1, with TRBD1 matching 7 bases. This CDR3 has 14 amino acids. Trimming at V came to 3 bases and at J to 7 bases, leaving 9 bases not matched to a gene. CDR1 and CDR2 from the germline V gene are SGHRS and YFSETQ. This CDR3 is CASSSTGSSFEAFF. The CDR3 DNA is TGCGCCAGCAGCTCGACAGGGTCCTCTTTTGAAGCTTTCTTT.

V gene TRBV9 combines with J gene TRBJ2-5; possible D gene TRBD2, 7 bases. V shed 3 bases and J shed 2 bases, with 14 bases lying between them. Germline lookup yields CDR1 SGDLS and CDR2 YYNGEE. The CDR3 runs to 15 residues. The CDR3 region is CASSEQGGGQETQYF. The CDR3 bases are TGTGCCAGCAGCGAACAGGGCGGGGGACAAGAGACCCAGTACTTC.

The rearrangement uses TRBV6-1 and TRBJ1-5; D remains unclear. The CDR3 has 11 amino acids. Germline V lookup: CDR1 MNHNS, CDR2 SASEGT. Trimming removed 9 bases at V and 1 base at J, with 4 bases between. This CDR3 is CASQSNQPQHF. DNA of the CDR3: TGTGCCAGTCAGAGCAATCAGCCCCAGCATTTT.

This chain connects TRBV7-2 to TRBJ1-1, with a weak D call TRBD1 (6 bases). V shed 5 bases and J shed 11 bases, with 18 bases lying between them. CDR1 is SGHTA, CDR2 FQGNSA, per germline. The CDR3 has 13 residues. CDR3: CASSPYSGTPAFF. CDR3 coding DNA: TGTGCCAGCAGCCCTTACTCCGGGACACCCGCTTTCTTT.

Turning to this clone: No conserved phenylalanine or tryptophan is present at the end of the CDR3, so a read error is the likely explanation. The V and J genes are TRBV10-3 and TRBJ2-7; no clear D. The germline V and J ends were trimmed by 10 bases and 2 bases, with 18 bases remaining between them. This CDR3 has 14 residues. Germline V CDR1 and CDR2: ENHRY, SYGVKD. CDR3 coding DNA: TGTGCCACCCGGCCCCCCCTGACTCCCTACGAGCAGTACCTC. Its protein is CATRPPLTPYEQYL.

The chain recombines TRBV6-6 with TRBJ2-5; TRBD2 agrees at 8 bases. The end of the DNA aligns better with TRBJ2-7, so the J call may be wrong. The CDR3 is 13 residues long. Germline V gene lookup returns CDR1 MNHNY and CDR2 SVGAGI (reference sequence). CDR3 coding DNA: TGTGCCAGCAAGACCGGGGGGGCCTACGAGCAGTACTTC. Translated, it gives CASKTGGAYEQYF.

The CDR3 sequence is CASSSTRDSDTQYF. In DNA form, the CDR3 reads TGCGCCAGCAGCTCGACCAGGGATTCAGATACGCAGTATTTT. J is TRBJ2-3 and V is TRBV5-1; possible D gene TRBD1, 5 bases. The CDR3 runs to 14 residues. V lost 3 bases, J lost 4 bases, and 12 bases lay in between. Germline values: CDR1 SGHRS, CDR2 YFSETQ.

Here the CDR3 reads CASSLRRGGNEQFF. In DNA form, the CDR3 reads TGTGCCAGCAGCTTAAGGAGGGGGGGGAATGAGCAGTTCTTC. The chain couples TRBV7-3 to TRBJ2-1; D possibly corresponds to TRBD2 (7 bases). Germline loops: CDR1 SGHTA, CDR2 FQGTGA. Trimming took 1 base from V and 7 from J, leaving 11 bases between them. The CDR3 loop spans 14 amino acids.

The CDR3 DNA sequence: TGTGCCAGCAGCGTAGGGGGGGGCAATTCACCCCTCCACTTT. It translates to CASSVGGGNSPLHF. The V call is TRBV9, the J call TRBJ1-6; D is perhaps TRBD1 (6 bases). Trimming removed 0 bases from V and 7 bases from J, with 8 bases in between. The V gene's germline CDR1 is SGDLS and CDR2 YYNGEE. CDR3 length: 14 amino acids.

This chain uses TRBV9 with TRBJ1-3, with D possibly being TRBD1 (6 bases). Germline V lookup: CDR1 SGDLS, CDR2 YYNGEE. Trimming shortened V by 0 bases and J by 7 bases, and 17 bases separated the two germline ends. This CDR3 spans 16 amino acids. CDR3 in DNA: TGTGCCAGCAGCGTAGCGGGGGGAACAGGGCAGAACACCATATATTTT. Protein: CASSVAGGTGQNTIYF. Together with reference TRBV9 and TRBJ1-3, the CDR3 gives the full variable domain: DSGVTQTPKHLITATGQRVTLRCSPRSGDLSVYWYQQSLDQGLQFLIQYYNGEERAKGNILERFSAQQFPDLHSELNLSSLELGDSALYFCASSVAGGTGQNTIYFGEGSWLTVV.

This chain joins TRBV30 and TRBJ2-7, with a possible D match to TRBD2 (6 bases). V was shortened by 4 bases and J by 3 bases, with 13 bases between the two germline ends. Looked up from germline, CDR1 is GTSNPN and CDR2 is SVGIG (reference sequence). The CDR3 loop spans 13 amino acids. Written as DNA, the CDR3 is TGTGCCTGGAACGACGGCGGGAACTACGAGCAGTACTTC. Amino acids: CAWNDGGNYEQYF.

The chain employs TRBV4-1 and TRBJ2-5; tentative D call: TRBD2 (6 bases). V dropped 4 bases and J dropped 4 bases, with 16 bases sitting between them. The CDR3 length is 15 residues. Germline CDR1 reads MGHRA; CDR2 reads YSYEKL. Written as DNA, the CDR3 is TGCGCCAGCAGCCGCGGATCCGGAGGGGTAGAGACCCAGTACTTC. This gives the protein CASSRGSGGVETQYF.

The CDR3: CASSLRAGEYGYTF. The CDR3 DNA reads TGTGCCAGCAGCTTAAGGGCAGGGGAGTATGGCTACACCTTC. The chain recombines TRBV7-9 with TRBJ1-2; a possible D gene is TRBD1 (6 bases). V was shortened by 2 bases and J by 5 bases, with 12 bases between the two germline ends. From germline, CDR1 is SEHNR and CDR2 FQNEAQ (reference sequence). CDR3 length: 14 residues.